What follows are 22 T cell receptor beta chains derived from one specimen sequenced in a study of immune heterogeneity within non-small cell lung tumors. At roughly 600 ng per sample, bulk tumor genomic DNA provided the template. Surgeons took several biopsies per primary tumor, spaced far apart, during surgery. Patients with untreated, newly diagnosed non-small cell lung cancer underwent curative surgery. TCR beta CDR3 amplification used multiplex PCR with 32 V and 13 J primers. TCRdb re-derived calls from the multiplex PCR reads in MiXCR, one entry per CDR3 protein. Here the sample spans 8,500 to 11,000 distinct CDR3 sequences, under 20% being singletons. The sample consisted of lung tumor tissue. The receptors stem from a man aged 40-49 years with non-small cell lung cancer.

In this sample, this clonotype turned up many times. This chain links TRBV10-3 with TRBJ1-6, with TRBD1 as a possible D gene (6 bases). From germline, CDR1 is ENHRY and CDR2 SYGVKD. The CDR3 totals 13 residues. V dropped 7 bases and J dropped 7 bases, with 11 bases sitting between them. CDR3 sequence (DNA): TGTGCCATCAAACAGGGTGGGAATTCACCCCTCCACTTT. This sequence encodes CAIKQGGNSPLHF.

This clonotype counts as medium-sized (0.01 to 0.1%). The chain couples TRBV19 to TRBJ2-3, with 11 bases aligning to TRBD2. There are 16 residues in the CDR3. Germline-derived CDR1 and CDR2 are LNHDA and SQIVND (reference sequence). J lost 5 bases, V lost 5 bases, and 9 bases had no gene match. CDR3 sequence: CASSRRTSGSRDTQYF. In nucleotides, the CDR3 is TGTGCCAGTAGTCGGAGAACTAGCGGGAGCCGAGATACGCAGTATTTT.

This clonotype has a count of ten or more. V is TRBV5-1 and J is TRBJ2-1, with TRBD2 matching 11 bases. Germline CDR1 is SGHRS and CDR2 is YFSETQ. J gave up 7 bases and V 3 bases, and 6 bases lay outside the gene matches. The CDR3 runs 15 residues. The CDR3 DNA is TGCGCCAGCAGCTCCTTAGCGGGGGGGCGAAATGAGCAGTTCTTC. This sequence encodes CASSSLAGGRNEQFF.

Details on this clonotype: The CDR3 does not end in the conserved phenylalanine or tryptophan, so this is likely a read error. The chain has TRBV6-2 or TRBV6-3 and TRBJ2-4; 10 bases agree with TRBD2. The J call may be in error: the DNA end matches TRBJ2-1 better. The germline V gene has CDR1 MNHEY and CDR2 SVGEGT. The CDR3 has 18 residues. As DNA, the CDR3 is TGTGCCAGCAGTTTCCCTGCTAGCGGGAGTGTTCTACGCAATGAGCAGTTCCTC. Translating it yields CASSFPASGSVLRNEQFL.

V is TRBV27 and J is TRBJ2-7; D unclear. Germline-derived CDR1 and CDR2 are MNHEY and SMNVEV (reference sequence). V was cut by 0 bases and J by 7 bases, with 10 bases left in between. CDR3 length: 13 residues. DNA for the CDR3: TGTGCCAGCAGTTTATCGATACTTGCGGAGCAGTACTTC. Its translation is CASSLSILAEQYF.

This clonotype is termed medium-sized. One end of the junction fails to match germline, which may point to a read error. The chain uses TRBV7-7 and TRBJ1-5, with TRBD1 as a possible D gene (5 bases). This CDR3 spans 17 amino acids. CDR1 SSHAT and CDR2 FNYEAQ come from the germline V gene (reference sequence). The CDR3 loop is CASSLAFILPGKQPQHF. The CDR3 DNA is TGTGCTAGCAGCTTAGCTTTTATCTTGCCAGGGAAACAGCCCCAGCATTTT.

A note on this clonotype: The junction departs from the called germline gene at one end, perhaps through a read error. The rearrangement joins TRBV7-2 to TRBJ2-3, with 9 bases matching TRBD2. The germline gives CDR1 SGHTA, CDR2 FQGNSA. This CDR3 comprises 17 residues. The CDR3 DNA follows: TGTGCGAGCAGGTTAGGGGGGGCGGGAGGGTTAGGGGATACGCAGTATTTT. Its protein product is CASRLGGAGGLGDTQYF.

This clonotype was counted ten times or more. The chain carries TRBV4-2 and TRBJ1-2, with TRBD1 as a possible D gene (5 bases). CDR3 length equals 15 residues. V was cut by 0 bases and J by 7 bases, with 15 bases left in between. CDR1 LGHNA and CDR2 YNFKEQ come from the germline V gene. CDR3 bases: TGTGCCAGCAGCCAAGATTTGACAGATTCATTTGGCTACACCTTC. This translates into CASSQDLTDSFGYTF.

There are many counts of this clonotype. CDR3 in amino acids: CASSQEGRGSGRANEQFF. CDR3 nucleotides: TGTGCCAGCAGCCAGGAGGGAAGAGGTAGCGGGAGGGCCAATGAGCAGTTCTTC. The chain carries TRBV4-2 and TRBJ2-1; 11 bases align to TRBD2. Trimming cost V 3 bases and J 6 bases; bases outside gene matches: 13. Germline V gives CDR1 LGHNA, CDR2 YNFKEQ. The length of the CDR3 is 18 residues.

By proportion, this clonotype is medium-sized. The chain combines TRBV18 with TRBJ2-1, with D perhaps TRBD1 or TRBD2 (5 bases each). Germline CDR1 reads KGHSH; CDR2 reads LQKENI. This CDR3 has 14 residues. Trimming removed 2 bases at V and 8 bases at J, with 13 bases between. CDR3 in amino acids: CASSPRDARHEQFF. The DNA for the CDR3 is TGTGCCAGCTCACCAAGGGACGCGAGACATGAGCAGTTCTTC.

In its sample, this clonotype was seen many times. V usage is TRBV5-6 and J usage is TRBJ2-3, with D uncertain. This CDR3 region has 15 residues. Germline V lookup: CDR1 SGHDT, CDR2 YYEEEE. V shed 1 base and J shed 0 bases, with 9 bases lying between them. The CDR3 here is CASSLSDASTDTQYF. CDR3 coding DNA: TGTGCCAGCAGCTTGTCAGATGCTAGCACAGATACGCAGTATTTT.

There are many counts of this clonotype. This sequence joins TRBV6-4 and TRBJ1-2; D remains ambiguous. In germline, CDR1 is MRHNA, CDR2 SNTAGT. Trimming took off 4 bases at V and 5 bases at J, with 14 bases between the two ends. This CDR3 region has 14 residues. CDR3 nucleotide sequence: TGTGCCAGCAGTGCCGGAGGCTTGGGTTATGGCTACACCTTC. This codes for CASSAGGLGYGYTF.

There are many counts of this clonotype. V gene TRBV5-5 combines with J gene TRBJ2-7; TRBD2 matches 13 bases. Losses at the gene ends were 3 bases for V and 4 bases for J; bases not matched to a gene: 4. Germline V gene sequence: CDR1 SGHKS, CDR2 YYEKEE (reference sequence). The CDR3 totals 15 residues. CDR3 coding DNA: TGTGCCAGCAGCTGGACTAGCGGGGGCCCTTACGAGCAGTACTTC. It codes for CASSWTSGGPYEQYF.

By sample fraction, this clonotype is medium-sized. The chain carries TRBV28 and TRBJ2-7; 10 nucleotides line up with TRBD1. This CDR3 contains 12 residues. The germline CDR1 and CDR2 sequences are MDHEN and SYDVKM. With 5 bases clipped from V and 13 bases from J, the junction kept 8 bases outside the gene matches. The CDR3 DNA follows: TGTGCCAGCAGTCTACCGGGACAGGGGCCCTACTTC. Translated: CASSLPGQGPYF.

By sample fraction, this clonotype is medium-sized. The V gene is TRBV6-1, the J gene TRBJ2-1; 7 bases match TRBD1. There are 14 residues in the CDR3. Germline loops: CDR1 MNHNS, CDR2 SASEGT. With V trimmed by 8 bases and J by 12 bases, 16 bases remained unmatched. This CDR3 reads CASGHGTAPMGQFF. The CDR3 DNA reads TGTGCCAGCGGTCATGGGACAGCTCCAATGGGGCAGTTCTTC.

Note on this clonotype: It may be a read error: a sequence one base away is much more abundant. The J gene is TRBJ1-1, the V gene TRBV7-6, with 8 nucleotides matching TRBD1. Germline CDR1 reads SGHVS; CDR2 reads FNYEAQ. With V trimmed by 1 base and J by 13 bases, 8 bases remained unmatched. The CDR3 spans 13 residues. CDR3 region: CASSLGGQGGDFF. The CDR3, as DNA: TGTGCCAGCAGCTTAGGTGGACAGGGAGGAGATTTCTTT.

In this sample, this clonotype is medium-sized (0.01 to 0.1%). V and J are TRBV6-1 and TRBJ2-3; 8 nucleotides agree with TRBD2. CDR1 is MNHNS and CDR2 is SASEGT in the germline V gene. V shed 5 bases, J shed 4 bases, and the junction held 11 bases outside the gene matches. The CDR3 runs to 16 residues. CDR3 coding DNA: TGTGCCAGCAGTCCTGGGACTAGGGGCCGACCAGATACGCAGTATTTT. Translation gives CASSPGTRGRPDTQYF.

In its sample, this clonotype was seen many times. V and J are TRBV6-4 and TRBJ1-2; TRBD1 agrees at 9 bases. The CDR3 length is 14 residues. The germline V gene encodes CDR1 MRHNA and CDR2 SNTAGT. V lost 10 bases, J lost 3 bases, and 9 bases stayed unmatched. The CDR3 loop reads CAIIRDREYYGYTF. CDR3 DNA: TGTGCCATCATCCGGGACAGGGAATACTATGGCTACACCTTC.

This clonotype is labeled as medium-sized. In DNA form, the CDR3 reads TGTGCCAGCAGTTTTTTTAGCGGGGGGGCCTACGAGCAGTACTTC. Translating gives CASSFFSGGAYEQYF. The rearrangement uses TRBV28 and TRBJ2-7, with 11 bases identical to TRBD2. This CDR3 has 15 amino acids. Germline CDR1 reads MDHEN; CDR2 reads SYDVKM. V trimming: 3 bases; J trimming: 2 bases; junction bases outside the gene matches: 3.

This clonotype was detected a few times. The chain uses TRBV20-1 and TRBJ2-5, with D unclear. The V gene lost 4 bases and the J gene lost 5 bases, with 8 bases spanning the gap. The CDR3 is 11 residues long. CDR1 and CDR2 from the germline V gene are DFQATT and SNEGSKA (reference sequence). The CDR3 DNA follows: TGCAGTGCTAACATCCGGGAGACCCAGTACTTC. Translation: CSANIRETQYF.

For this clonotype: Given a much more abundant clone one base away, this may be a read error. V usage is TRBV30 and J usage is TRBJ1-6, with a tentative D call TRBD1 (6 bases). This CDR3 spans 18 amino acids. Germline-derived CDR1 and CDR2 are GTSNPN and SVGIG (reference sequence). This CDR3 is CAWSQGAAGDFYNSPLRF. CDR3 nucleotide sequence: TGTGCCTGGAGCCAAGGAGCGGCAGGGGACTTTTATAATTCACCCCTCCGCTTT.

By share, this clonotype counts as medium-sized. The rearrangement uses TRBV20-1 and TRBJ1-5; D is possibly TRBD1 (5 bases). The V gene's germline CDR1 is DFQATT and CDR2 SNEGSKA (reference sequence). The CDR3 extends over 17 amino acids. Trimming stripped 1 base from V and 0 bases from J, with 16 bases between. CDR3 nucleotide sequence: TGCAGTGCTAGAGGGGGGAGCCAATGGTTTAGCAATCAGCCCCAGCATTTT. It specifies CSARGGSQWFSNQPQHF.